This record looks at one T cell receptor (beta chain) sequence and its context. As handled by the study authors: Reference gene primer amplification yielded estimated nucleated cell counts. The table came from immunoSEQ multiplex PCR; TCRdb's copy has only in-frame clones and leaves some out. V, J and clone size derive from that table, while D and trimming were established from the DNA sequence. The table shows about 48,000 clones, with around four fifths occurring only once. The sample originates from a study of blood T cell repertoires in COVID-19. For the study at large: Specimens from acute and convalescent COVID-19 originated in the United States, Italy and Spain.

The V and J ends lost 6 bases and 10 bases respectively, with 16 bases between them. This CDR3 comprises 13 residues. The germline CDR1 and CDR2 sequences are GTSNPN and SVGIG (reference sequence). The TCR sequence derives from a man between 70 and 80 years old with acute or convalescent COVID-19. The sample taken for sequencing was peripheral blood. This chain uses TRBV30 with TRBJ1-6; D might be TRBD1 (5 bases). The CDR3 region is CACKGHEESPLHF. The CDR3 DNA reads as TGTGCCTGCAAGGGGCATGAAGAATCACCCCTCCACTTT. The full variable domain, with the rest looked up from reference TRBV30 and TRBJ1-6, is SQTIHQWPATLVQPVGSPLSLECTVEGTSNPNLYWYRQAAGRGLQLLFYSVGIGQISSEVPQNLSASRPQDRQFILSSKKLLLSDSGFYLCACKGHEESPLHFGNGTRLTVT.